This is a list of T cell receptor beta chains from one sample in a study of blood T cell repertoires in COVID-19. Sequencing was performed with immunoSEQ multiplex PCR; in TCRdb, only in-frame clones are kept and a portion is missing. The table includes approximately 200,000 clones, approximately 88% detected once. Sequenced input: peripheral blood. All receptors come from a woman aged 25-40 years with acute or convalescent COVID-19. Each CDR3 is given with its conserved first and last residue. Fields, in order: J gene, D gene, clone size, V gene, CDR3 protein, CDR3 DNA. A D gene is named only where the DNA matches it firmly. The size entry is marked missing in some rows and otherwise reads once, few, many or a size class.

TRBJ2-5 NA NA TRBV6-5 CASSRQGQETQYF TGTGCCAGCTCGAGGCAGGGTCAAGAGACCCAGTACTTC
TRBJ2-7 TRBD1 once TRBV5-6 CASSEPGTGLYEQYF TGTGCCAGCAGCGAACCCGGGACAGGTCTCTACGAGCAGTACTTC
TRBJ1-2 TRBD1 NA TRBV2 CASSEASGGTYGYTF TGTGCCAGCAGTGAAGCGTCAGGGGGTACCTATGGCTACACCTTC
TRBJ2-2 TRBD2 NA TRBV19 CASSTPWEGLLTGELFF TGTGCCAGTAGTACACCTTGGGAGGGACTGCTCACCGGGGAGCTGTTTTTT
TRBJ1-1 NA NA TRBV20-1 CSARHPGEAFF TGCAGTGCTAGGCATCCAGGTGAAGCTTTCTTT
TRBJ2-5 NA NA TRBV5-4 CASSFYGEETQYF TGTGCCAGCAGCTTTTACGGGGAGGAGACCCAGTACTTC
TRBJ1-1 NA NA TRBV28 CASSRWAMNTEAFF TGTGCCAGCAGTCGGTGGGCTATGAACACTGAAGCTTTCTTT
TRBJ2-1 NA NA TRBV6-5 CASKGGTYNEQFF TGTGCCAGCAAAGGCGGTACCTACAATGAGCAGTTCTTC
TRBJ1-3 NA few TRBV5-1 CASSLVGDTIYF TGCGCCAGCAGCTTGGTAGGGGACACCATATATTTT
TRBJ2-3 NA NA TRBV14 CASSLWGGPDTQYF TGTGCCAGCAGCCTCTGGGGGGGCCCAGATACGCAGTATTTT
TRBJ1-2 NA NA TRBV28 CASSFRPGANYGYTF TGTGCCAGCAGTTTCCGGCCAGGGGCTAACTATGGCTACACCTTC
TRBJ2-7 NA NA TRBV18 CASSPGLGDTTSYEQYF TGTGCCAGCTCACCAGGCCTTGGGGACACCACCTCCTACGAGCAGTACTTC
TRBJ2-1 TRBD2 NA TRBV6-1 CASSEGLAGSYNEQFF TGTGCCAGCAGTGAAGGACTAGCGGGATCCTACAATGAGCAGTTCTTC
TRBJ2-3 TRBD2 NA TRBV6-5 CASSPQREVTDTQYF TGTGCCAGCAGTCCCCAGCGGGAGGTCACAGATACGCAGTATTTT
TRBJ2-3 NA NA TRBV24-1 CATSGQGPSTDTQYF TGTGCCACCAGTGGGCAGGGGCCTTCCACAGATACGCAGTATTTT
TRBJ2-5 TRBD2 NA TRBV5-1 CASSLAGGRAQNETQYF TGCGCCAGCAGCTTGGCAGGAGGGAGGGCCCAAAACGAGACCCAGTACTTC
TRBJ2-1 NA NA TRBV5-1 CASSLITGNEQFF TGCGCCAGCAGCTTGATAACGGGAAATGAGCAGTTCTTC
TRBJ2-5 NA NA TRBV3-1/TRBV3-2 CASSQDNRKGLGETQYF TGTGCCAGCAGCCAAGATAACAGGAAGGGGCTAGGGGAGACCCAGTACTTC
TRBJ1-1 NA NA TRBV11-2 CASSLVAGEAFF TGTGCCAGCAGCTTAGTCGCAGGGGAAGCTTTCTTT
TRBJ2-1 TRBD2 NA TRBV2 CASSANPAGDEQFF TGTGCCAGCAGTGCAAATCCCGCGGGGGATGAGCAGTTCTTC
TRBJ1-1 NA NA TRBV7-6 CASSADTNTEAFF TGTGCCAGCAGCGCGGACACGAACACTGAAGCTTTCTTT
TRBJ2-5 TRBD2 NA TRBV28 CASSLADSGRVETQYF TGTGCCAGCAGCCTGGCCGATAGCGGGAGGGTAGAGACCCAGTACTTC
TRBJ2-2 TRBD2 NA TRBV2 CASRWSGRAEDTGELFF TGTGCCAGCCGGTGGAGCGGGAGGGCCGAGGACACCGGGGAGCTGTTTTTT
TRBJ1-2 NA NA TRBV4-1 CASSQPSGTPYGYTF TGCGCCAGCAGCCAGCCCTCCGGGACACCTTATGGCTACACCTTC
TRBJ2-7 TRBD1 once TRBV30 CACNSGTGDYEQYF TGTGCCTGTAACTCCGGGACAGGGGATTACGAGCAGTACTTC
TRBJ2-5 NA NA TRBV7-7 CASSLGGGETQYF TGTGCTAGCAGCTTGGGAGGAGGAGAGACCCAGTACTTC
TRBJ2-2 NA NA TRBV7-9 CASSSGLNTGELFF TGTGCCAGCAGCTCAGGACTGAACACCGGGGAGCTGTTTTTT
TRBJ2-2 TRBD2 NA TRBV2 CASTGLLDGGTGELFF TGTGCCAGCACGGGACTTTTGGACGGGGGGACCGGGGAGCTGTTTTTT
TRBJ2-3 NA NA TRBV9 CASSVVSFTDTQYF TGTGCCAGCAGCGTAGTCTCCTTCACAGATACGCAGTATTTT
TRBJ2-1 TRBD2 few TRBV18 CASSPRGLAGVGEQFF TGTGCCAGCTCACCACGGGGACTAGCGGGAGTGGGGGAGCAGTTCTTC
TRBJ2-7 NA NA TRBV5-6 CASSRPGSSYEQYF TGTGCCAGCAGCCGACCGGGGTCCTCCTACGAGCAGTACTTC
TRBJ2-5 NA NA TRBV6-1 CASSEMAGAATKETQYF TGTGCCAGCAGTGAAATGGCGGGGGCCGCGACTAAAGAGACCCAGTACTTC
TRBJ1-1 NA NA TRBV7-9 CASSLGGHSGGSFF TGTGCCAGCAGCTTAGGGGGACATTCTGGGGGTTCTTTCTTT
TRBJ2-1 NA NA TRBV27 CASSSGYNEQFF TGTGCCAGCAGTTCAGGATACAATGAGCAGTTCTTC